This T cell receptor beta chain was found in a study of T cells after yellow fever vaccination. Study-level information: With SMART-Seq v4 Ultra Low Input, the fractions containing low cell numbers were prepared. Study-wide results and caveats: Highly abundant clonotypes carried over from the bulk population could end up in FACS-sorted repertoires as contaminants.

This CDR3 spans 12 amino acids. CDR1 is LGHDT and CDR2 is YNNKEL in the germline V gene (reference sequence). Trimming shortened V by 4 bases and J by 0 bases, and 4 bases separated the two germline ends. MiXCR was run by TCRdb on the 5' RACE reads, yielding one entry per CDR3 protein. Of 250,000 to 300,000 distinct CDR3 sequences listed, approximately 8% were seen once; the top ten hold around 3.3%. As to this clonotype: Its antigen is undetermined.

The rearrangement links TRBV3-1 to TRBJ2-7; no reliable D call. This specimen consisted of CD4+ T cells sorted from PBMCs, obtained 5 days after the yellow fever booster vaccination. The source is a man aged 18 to 29 who received the YFV17D yellow fever vaccine. CDR3 DNA: TGTGCCAGCAGCCCCGTCTCCTACGAGCAGTACTTC. Its translation is CASSPVSYEQYF.